This paragraph covers one T cell receptor beta chain sequence. The V segment lost 1 base and the J segment 7 bases; nucleotides outside the gene matches: 12. The CDR3 runs to 17 residues. In germline, CDR1 is MNHEY, CDR2 SVGEGT. TCRdb's table, derived via immunoSEQ multiplex PCR, lists solely in-frame clones and lacks some. The sample includes some 490,000 clones, about 88% seen only once; the top ten take roughly 8%. The data were taken from a study of blood T cell repertoires in COVID-19. Sequenced sample: PBMCs or T cells enriched from blood (not recorded which). V and J are TRBV6-2 or TRBV6-3 and TRBJ1-5, with 8 bases identical to TRBD1. The receptor's source is a woman in her sixties who had recovered from COVID-19. As DNA, the CDR3 is TGTGCCAGCAGTTACTACCCGGGACAGGCCGATGTACAGCCCCAGCATTTT. Translating gives CASSYYPGQADVQPQHF.